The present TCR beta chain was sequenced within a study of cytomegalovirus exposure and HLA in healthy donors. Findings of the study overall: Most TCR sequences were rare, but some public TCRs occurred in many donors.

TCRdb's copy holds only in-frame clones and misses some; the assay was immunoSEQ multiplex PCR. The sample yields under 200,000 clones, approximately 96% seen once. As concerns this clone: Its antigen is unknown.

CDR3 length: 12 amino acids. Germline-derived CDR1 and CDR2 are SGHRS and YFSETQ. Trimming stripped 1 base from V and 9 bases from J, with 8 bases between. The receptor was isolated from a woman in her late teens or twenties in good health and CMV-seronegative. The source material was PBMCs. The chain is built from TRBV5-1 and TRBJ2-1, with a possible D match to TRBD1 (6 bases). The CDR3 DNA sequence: TGCGCCAGCAGCTTGACAGGGTCTGAGCAGTTCTTC. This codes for CASSLTGSEQFF.